Included here is one T cell receptor beta chain sequence, with context. This sample is drawn from a study of T cells in Graves' hyperthyroidism and ophthalmopathy. TCR beta CDR3 region amplification was performed from RNA transcripts. TCR CDR3 underwent first-round RT-PCR with the HTBI primer set. TCRdb independently ran MiXCR on the multiplex PCR reads; one entry per CDR3 protein. Seen here are some 800,000 distinct CDR3 sequences, 35% to 45% observed once, and the top ten hold 7.5% to 9.5%. PBMCs came from about 10 ml fresh peripheral blood. Per germline, CDR1 SEHNR and CDR2 FQNEAQ (reference sequence). After removal of 8 bases from V and 8 bases from J, the junction contained 8 bases not matched to a gene. The CDR3 is 13 residues long.

Sequenced material: blood. The rearrangement uses TRBV7-9 and TRBJ2-7; 11 nucleotides line up with TRBD2. The sequence derives from a man aged 18-30 years with Graves' hyperthyroidism. The CDR3 DNA reads as TGTGCCAGCGGGCCGCTAGCGGGAGGACAGCAGTACTTC. It yields the protein CASGPLAGGQQYF.